The 12 T cell receptor beta chains below all came from one sample that was sequenced in a study of metastatic and nonmetastatic thyroid tumors (dated by TCRdb to 2018 to 2020). Before undergoing thyroid surgery, none of the patients had been given any kind of treatment. The library was built by means of PCR. The reads were generated on an Illumina HiSeq 4000. TCRdb's own reprocessing of the public reads used fastp at Q25 and MiXCR and kept productive beta chains. Recorded for this sample are some 15,000 clones; roughly 23% of them occurred a single time. The ten largest clones add up to about 10% of the sample. The sequencing sample was made of adjacent normal tissue. The receptor set was obtained from a female donor with papillary thyroid cancer or a benign thyroid nodule (not recorded which). Some clones in this sample may be carry-over from other donors' samples.

This chain links TRBV27 with TRBJ1-1, with no clear D. V lost 1 base, J lost 7 bases, and 19 bases lay in between. Germline V gene data show CDR1 as MNHEY and CDR2 as SMNVEV (reference sequence). This CDR3 has 16 residues. Written as DNA, the CDR3 is TGTGCCAGCAGTTTATGTCCTCTAGCGGGCTTCTATGAAGCTTTCTTT. Encoded protein: CASSLCPLAGFYEAFF.

The J gene is TRBJ2-7, the V gene TRBV20-1; tentatively, D is TRBD1 (7 bases). The CDR3 loop spans 15 amino acids. The V and J ends lost 3 bases and 2 bases respectively, with 17 bases between them. Germline values: CDR1 DFQATT, CDR2 SNEGSKA (reference sequence). CDR3 residues: CSARGGQRATYEQYF. The CDR3 DNA reads TGCAGTGCTAGGGGGGGACAGCGAGCCACCTACGAGCAGTACTTC.

The J gene is TRBJ2-1, the V gene TRBV3-1; unclear D gene. Looked up from germline, CDR1 is LGHDT and CDR2 is YNNKEL (reference sequence). V was clipped by 2 bases and J by 10 bases, with 9 bases between them. The length of the CDR3 is 12 residues. Here the CDR3 reads CASSQPSREQFF. The CDR3 region has the DNA TGTGCCAGCAGCCAACCTTCTAGGGAGCAGTTCTTC.

This clone was picked up a small number of times. The V and J genes are TRBV6-2 or TRBV6-3 and TRBJ1-1; D gene uncertain. Germline V CDR1 and CDR2: MNHEY, SVGEGT. The CDR3 consists of 13 residues. The V end lost 5 bases, the J end lost 6 bases, and 13 bases lay between the germline ends. CDR3 region: CASSPPGSPEAFF. DNA of the CDR3: TGTGCCAGCAGTCCGCCGGGATCCCCTGAAGCTTTCTTT.

This clone was recorded a few times. The chain recombines TRBV11-2 with TRBJ1-2; tentative D call: TRBD1 (6 bases). From germline, CDR1 is SGHAT and CDR2 FQNNGV. The CDR3 length is 13 residues. V was trimmed by 3 bases and J by 4 bases, leaving 9 bases between them. Here the CDR3 DNA reads TGTGCCAGCAGCTTCGGAGGGGGCTATGGCTACACCTTC. It is translated as CASSFGGGYGYTF.

This clone was counted only a few times. V gene TRBV6-1 combines with J gene TRBJ2-5; 7 bases line up with TRBD1. The CDR3 runs 14 residues. V lost 6 bases and J lost 6; bases outside the gene matches: 10. Germline lookup yields CDR1 MNHNS and CDR2 SASEGT. The CDR3 DNA sequence: TGTGCCAGCAGCCGACAGGGTCCAACGCAGACCCAGTACTTC. This gives the protein CASSRQGPTQTQYF.

CDR3 sequence (DNA): TGTGCCAGCAGCTTAATTGGGGACCGATGGAACACTGAAGCTTTCTTT. Translating it yields CASSLIGDRWNTEAFF. The chain couples TRBV11-1 to TRBJ1-1, with a possible D match to TRBD1 (5 bases). Trimming removed 2 bases at V and 1 base at J, with 14 bases between. The germline CDR1 and CDR2 sequences are SGHAT and FQDESV (reference sequence). This CDR3 is built from 16 residues.

The V and J genes are TRBV5-6 and TRBJ2-3; no firm D call. Germline CDR1 is SGHDT and CDR2 is YYEEEE. This CDR3 region has 12 residues. V lost 0 bases and J 7 bases, leaving 6 bases between the germline ends. This chain's CDR3 is CASSLEGYTQYF. CDR3 sequence (DNA): TGTGCCAGCAGCTTGGAGGGCTATACGCAGTATTTT.

This clone is judged large. The chain employs TRBV7-2 and TRBJ2-7; 8 bases agree with TRBD1. V lost 5 bases and J lost 5; bases outside the gene matches: 8. Germline assignment: CDR1 SGHTA and CDR2 FQGNSA. This CDR3 region has 14 residues. CDR3 sequence reads: CASSPDQGADEQYF. CDR3 in DNA: TGTGCCAGCAGCCCAGATCAGGGGGCGGACGAGCAGTACTTC. The full variable domain, with the rest looked up from reference TRBV7-2 and TRBJ2-7, is GAGVSQSPSNKVTEKGKDVELRCDPISGHTALYWYRQSLGQGLEFLIYFQGNSAPDKSGLPSDRFSAERTGGSVSTLTIQRTQQEDSAVYLCASSPDQGADEQYFGPGTRLTVT.

This clone has more than one count but fewer than ten. Other DNA variants within this sample encode the same CDR3. The chain links TRBV12-3 or TRBV12-4 to TRBJ2-3; D tentatively reads TRBD1 or TRBD2 (5 bases each). The V and J ends lost 1 base and 4 bases respectively, with 9 bases between them. The CDR3 has 14 amino acids. CDR3 sequence (DNA): TGTGCCAGCAGTTTAGGAGGGGTGGCAGATACGCAGTATTTT. Amino acid sequence: CASSLGGVADTQYF.

This clone was seen a few times. J is TRBJ2-2 and V is TRBV6-1, with TRBD2 matching 8 bases. After removal of 5 bases from V and 6 bases from J, the junction contained 2 bases not matched to a gene. CDR1 is MNHNS, CDR2 SASEGT, per germline. The CDR3 runs 13 residues. The DNA for the CDR3 is TGTGCCAGCAGTCGAGCGGGGGCCGGGGAGCTGTTTTTT. Translating gives CASSRAGAGELFF.

This clone was detected a few times. V usage is TRBV19 and J usage is TRBJ1-1; no definite D call. This CDR3 is built from 12 residues. Trimming stripped 7 bases from V and 0 bases from J, with 6 bases between. Germline values: CDR1 LNHDA, CDR2 SQIVND (reference sequence). CDR3 bases: TGTGCCAGTAACCACATGAACACTGAAGCTTTCTTT. It codes for CASNHMNTEAFF.